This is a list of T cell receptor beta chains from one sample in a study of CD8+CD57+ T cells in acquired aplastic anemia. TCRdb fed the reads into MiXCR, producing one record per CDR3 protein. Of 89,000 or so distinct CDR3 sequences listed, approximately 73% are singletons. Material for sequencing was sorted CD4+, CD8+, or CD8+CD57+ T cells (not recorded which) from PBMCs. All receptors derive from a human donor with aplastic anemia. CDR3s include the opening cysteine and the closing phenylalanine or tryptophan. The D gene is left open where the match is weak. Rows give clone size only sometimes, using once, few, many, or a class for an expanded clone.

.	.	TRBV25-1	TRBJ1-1	TGTGCCAGCTCCCTTGGGGGGGCGATGAACACTGAAGCTTTCTTT	CASSLGGAMNTEAFF
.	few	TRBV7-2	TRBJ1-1	TGTGCCAGCAGCTTGGGGGAGAACACTGAAGCTTTCTTT	CASSLGENTEAFF
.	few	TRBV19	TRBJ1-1	TGTGCCAGTAGTATCACGATGAACACTGAAGCTTTCTTT	CASSITMNTEAFF
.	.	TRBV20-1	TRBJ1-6	TGCAGTGCAGGGTTCTCCTATAATTCACCCCTCCACTTT	CSAGFSYNSPLHF
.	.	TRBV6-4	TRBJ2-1	TGTGCCAGCAGTACGGGAGCCTACAATGAGCAGTTCTTC	CASSTGAYNEQFF
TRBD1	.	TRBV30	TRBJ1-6	TGTGCCCTTTCGAAACAGGGGGGTTCACCCCTCCACTTT	CALSKQGGSPLHF
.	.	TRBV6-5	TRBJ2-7	TGTGCCAGCAGTTACTCGGGGTCGTGGCACTCCTACGAGCAGTACTTC	CASSYSGSWHSYEQYF
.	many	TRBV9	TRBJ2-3	TGTGCCAGCAGCGTAGGGGGCGCCGCAGATACGCAGTATTTT	CASSVGGAADTQYF
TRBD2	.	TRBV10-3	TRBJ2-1	TGTGCCACCAGGCCGGGAGGGAATCAAATCACGAATGAGCAGTTCTTC	CATRPGGNQITNEQFF
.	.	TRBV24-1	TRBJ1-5	TGTGCCACCAGTGACCTAAATAGCAATCAGCCCCAGCATTTT	CATSDLNSNQPQHF
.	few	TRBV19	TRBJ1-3	TGTGCCAGTGGAGACAGTTTGGGTACGAACACCATATATTTT	CASGDSLGTNTIYF
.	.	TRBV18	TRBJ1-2	TGTGCCAGCTCACCCCCGTCGGCCGCCTTCTATGGCTACACCTTC	CASSPPSAAFYGYTF